This TCR beta chain derives from a study of cytomegalovirus exposure and HLA in healthy donors. PCR was performed using 60 Vbeta and 13 Jbeta primers. Sequencing used immunoSEQ multiplex PCR; TCRdb keeps in-frame clones, though not all of them. The sample lists roughly 130,000 clones; over 75% were seen once. Germline V gene data show CDR1 as MDHEN and CDR2 as SYDVKM. The CDR3 is made up of 13 amino acids. V was trimmed by 2 bases and J by 5 bases, leaving 7 bases between them. Sequencing input: PBMCs. V usage is TRBV28 and J usage is TRBJ2-1, with a tentative D call TRBD2 (5 bases). The sequence was collected from a woman aged 40 to 50 in good health and CMV-seronegative. CDR3 amino acids: CASSLRRDNEQFF. The DNA for the CDR3 is TGTGCCAGCAGTTTAAGGCGGGACAATGAGCAGTTCTTC.